The 30 T cell receptor beta chains below all came from one sample that was sequenced in a study of blood T cell repertoires in COVID-19. Sequencing used immunoSEQ multiplex PCR; TCRdb keeps in-frame clones, though not all of them. The profile shows 87,000 or so clones, about 85% of them singletons. The source material was peripheral blood. These receptors were taken from a woman aged 70-85 years with acute or convalescent COVID-19.

V and J are TRBV15 and TRBJ1-2, with a possible D match to TRBD1 (6 bases). V was clipped by 0 bases and J by 4 bases, with 12 bases between them. Germline values: CDR1 LNHNV, CDR2 YYDKDF (reference sequence). The CDR3 runs to 15 residues. CDR3 region: CATSRDPGGGYGYTF. In nucleotides, the CDR3 is TGTGCCACCAGCAGAGATCCGGGGGGCGGCTATGGCTACACCTTC.

This chain connects TRBV2 to TRBJ1-1; D gene ambiguous. Per germline, CDR1 SNHLY and CDR2 FYNNEI. V lost 5 bases to trimming and J lost 3 bases, with 7 bases between them. The CDR3 sequence is 12 residues long. The CDR3 sequence: CASSSEYTEAFF. The DNA of the CDR3 is TGTGCCAGCAGTTCGGAGTACACTGAAGCTTTCTTT.

V usage is TRBV18 and J usage is TRBJ1-1, with D possibly being TRBD1 (5 bases). Between the trimmed V and J ends, which lost 3 bases and 4 bases, there was a span of 18 bases. The CDR3 consists of 16 residues. The germline CDR1 and CDR2 sequences are KGHSH and LQKENI. The CDR3 DNA sequence: TGTGCCAGCTCACCTAGCGCCCCGGGGGGAGGCACTGAAGCTTTCTTT. It encodes CASSPSAPGGGTEAFF.

This clone was detected once. V gene TRBV9 combines with J gene TRBJ2-7; 9 positions agree with TRBD1. Germline trimming cut 0 bases from V and 0 bases from J; bases unmatched to any gene: 7. CDR3 size: 17 residues. Germline V gene sequence: CDR1 SGDLS, CDR2 YYNGEE. The CDR3 coding sequence is TGTGCCAGCAGCGTAGGGAGGGACAGGGCCAGCTCCTACGAGCAGTACTTC. Residues: CASSVGRDRASSYEQYF.

The chain combines TRBV7-9 with TRBJ2-1, with 11 bases matching TRBD2. There are 17 residues in the CDR3. After removal of 2 bases from V and 6 bases from J, the junction contained 9 bases not matched to a gene. The V gene's germline CDR1 is SEHNR and CDR2 FQNEAQ (reference sequence). CDR3 loop: CASSLLVGTSGFNEQFF. In DNA form, the CDR3 reads TGTGCCAGCAGCTTATTAGTGGGGACTAGCGGATTCAATGAGCAGTTCTTC. Supplemented by reference TRBV7-9 and TRBJ2-1, the full variable domain reads DTGVSQNPRHKITKRGQNVTFRCDPISEHNRLYWYRQTLGQGPEFLTYFQNEAQLEKSRLLSDRFSAERPKGSFSTLEIQRTEQGDSAMYLCASSLLVGTSGFNEQFFGPGTRLTVL.

V and J are TRBV5-1 and TRBJ1-6; D is unresolved. With 2 bases removed from V and 7 bases from J, the gap between germline ends came to 10 bases. The CDR3 loop spans 14 amino acids. From germline, CDR1 is SGHRS and CDR2 YFSETQ. CDR3 residues: CASSFEEGNSPLHF. CDR3 DNA sequence: TGCGCCAGCAGCTTCGAGGAAGGAAATTCACCCCTCCACTTT.

The genes are TRBV6-1 and TRBJ1-2; D is ambiguous. Germline values: CDR1 MNHNS, CDR2 SASEGT. Trimming removed 3 bases from V and 8 bases from J, with 13 bases in between. The CDR3 loop spans 13 amino acids. This CDR3 is CASSDQLEGGYTF. The CDR3 bases are TGTGCCAGCAGTGATCAGTTGGAGGGCGGCTACACCTTC.

This rearrangement joins TRBV29-1 to TRBJ1-2; TRBD1 matches at 9 bases. The trim removed 6 bases at V and 3 bases at J, leaving 8 bases unmatched. Looked up from germline, CDR1 is SQVTM and CDR2 is ANQGSEA. This CDR3 is 14 amino acids long. CDR3 sequence (DNA): TGCAGCGTCATACTACAGGGGGCCTACTATGGCTACACCTTC. It specifies CSVILQGAYYGYTF.

The V and J genes are TRBV18 and TRBJ1-4, with D unclear. The CDR3 sequence is 15 residues long. V lost 4 bases, J lost 3 bases, and 12 bases lay in between. CDR1 and CDR2 from the germline V gene are KGHSH and LQKENI. The CDR3 DNA reads as TGTGCCAGCTCACTCGGGAGGCGTCCTAATGAAAAACTGTTTTTT. Its protein is CASSLGRRPNEKLFF.

The chain couples TRBV12-3 or TRBV12-4 to TRBJ2-1; D ambiguous. Trimming pared 3 bases from V and 9 bases from J, leaving 9 bases between. This CDR3 region has 12 residues. The CDR3 region is CASSFSFGEQFF. The CDR3, as DNA: TGTGCCAGCAGTTTTAGTTTTGGTGAGCAGTTCTTC.

This rearrangement joins TRBV7-3 to TRBJ1-3; D is unclear. The CDR3 runs 20 residues. Germline-derived CDR1 and CDR2 are SGHTA and FQGTGA. V was shortened by 5 bases and J by 0 bases, with 26 bases between the two germline ends. The CDR3 sequence: CASSLRYSTTSLSSGNTIYF. Here the CDR3 DNA reads TGTGCCAGCAGCCTCCGCTACTCGACAACTTCTCTGAGCTCTGGAAACACCATATATTTT.

The V gene is TRBV19, the J gene TRBJ1-1; D may be TRBD1 (5 bases). The CDR3 length is 17 residues. Germline V gives CDR1 LNHDA, CDR2 SQIVND (reference sequence). Trimming took off 6 bases at V and 0 bases at J, with 20 bases between the two ends. CDR3 amino acids: CASSPPGPTLLNTEAFF. The CDR3 bases are TGTGCCAGTAGCCCTCCAGGGCCCACTCTTCTGAACACTGAAGCTTTCTTT.

The chain links TRBV18 to TRBJ1-1; 8 bases align to TRBD1. CDR1 and CDR2 (germline): KGHSH, LQKENI. J was trimmed by 4 bases and V by 3 bases; bases with no gene match: 4. CDR3 length: 14 amino acids. In DNA, the CDR3 is TGTGCCAGCTCACCCCAGGGGGCCGTCACTGAAGCTTTCTTT. Translation gives CASSPQGAVTEAFF.

The J gene is TRBJ1-5, the V gene TRBV6-5; D is perhaps TRBD1 (6 bases). The CDR3 extends over 14 amino acids. Germline V gene sequence: CDR1 MNHEY, CDR2 SVGAGI. With 5 bases removed from V and 1 base from J, the gap between germline ends came to 9 bases. Here the CDR3 reads CASSRTESNQPQHF. The CDR3 nucleotides read TGTGCCAGCAGTAGGACAGAGAGCAATCAGCCCCAGCATTTT.

About this clone: The junction departs from the called germline gene at one end, perhaps through a read error. The CDR3 loop is CASSRVQNEKLFF. In DNA form, the CDR3 reads TGTGCTAGCAGCCGTGTTCAGAATGAAAAACTGTTTTTT. The J gene is TRBJ1-4, the V gene TRBV7-7; no clear D gene. Germline V gene lookup returns CDR1 SSHAT and CDR2 FNYEAQ (reference sequence). This CDR3 is built from 13 residues.

The chain employs TRBV10-1 and TRBJ1-2, with 10 bases fitting TRBD1. In germline, CDR1 is WNHNN, CDR2 SYGVQD (reference sequence). The CDR3 loop spans 12 amino acids. Trimming at V came to 5 bases and at J to 10 bases, leaving 4 bases not matched to a gene. The CDR3 sequence is CASSPGQGTYTF. DNA for the CDR3: TGCGCCAGCAGTCCGGGACAGGGGACCTACACCTTC.

The chain links TRBV5-1 to TRBJ2-7; D is ambiguous. The CDR3 extends over 13 amino acids. Germline V gives CDR1 SGHRS, CDR2 YFSETQ. Trimming removed 0 bases at V and 6 bases at J, with 10 bases between. The CDR3 is CASSLAAEREQYF. The CDR3 DNA is TGCGCCAGCAGCTTGGCGGCGGAGCGCGAGCAGTACTTC.

This rearrangement joins TRBV5-1 to TRBJ1-1, with unresolved D. V was trimmed by 6 bases and J by 1 base, leaving 13 bases between them. This CDR3 comprises 14 residues. Germline V gene data show CDR1 as SGHRS and CDR2 as YFSETQ. CDR3 sequence: CASKERPGNTEAFF. The CDR3 DNA reads TGCGCCAGCAAGGAACGGCCGGGGAACACTGAAGCTTTCTTT.

V is TRBV11-2 and J is TRBJ1-1; no definite D call. Germline CDR1 SGHAT, CDR2 FQNNGV. The CDR3 is 13 amino acids. V was trimmed by 4 bases and J by 6 bases, leaving 12 bases between them. The CDR3: CASSSRGIAEAFF. The CDR3 bases are TGTGCCAGCAGCTCAAGAGGGATCGCTGAAGCTTTCTTT.

The chain has TRBV6-5 and TRBJ2-2; the D gene is possibly TRBD1 (6 bases). CDR3 length: 14 residues. With 10 bases removed from V and 9 bases from J, the gap between germline ends came to 21 bases. The germline V gene encodes CDR1 MNHEY and CDR2 SVGAGI. DNA of the CDR3: TGTGCCACCTTCGGGACATTCGGGTCATGGGAGCTGTTTTTT. Protein: CATFGTFGSWELFF.

The chain is built from TRBV4-2 and TRBJ1-6; D unclear. This CDR3 comprises 17 residues. The V gene lost 1 base and the J gene lost 0 bases, with 10 bases spanning the gap. Germline CDR1 LGHNA, CDR2 YNFKEQ. DNA of the CDR3: TGTGCCAGCAGCCAAGGCCCCTTGAGCTCCTATAATTCACCCCTCCACTTT. It is translated as CASSQGPLSSYNSPLHF.

The chain combines TRBV5-1 with TRBJ1-1; 10 bases fit TRBD1. This CDR3 has 17 residues. V shed 2 bases, J shed 7 bases, and the junction held 14 bases outside the gene matches. Germline-derived CDR1 and CDR2 are SGHRS and YFSETQ. The CDR3 region is CASSFSGTGVFFDEAFF. The CDR3 DNA reads as TGCGCCAGCAGCTTCTCCGGGACAGGGGTATTTTTTGATGAAGCTTTCTTT.

The V gene is TRBV3-1 (or the pseudogene TRBV3-2), the J gene TRBJ1-2; the match to TRBD1 covers 7 bases. Per germline, CDR1 LGHDT and CDR2 YNNKEL (reference sequence). The CDR3 is 15 amino acids. The V segment lost 5 bases and the J segment 4 bases; nucleotides outside the gene matches: 10. The CDR3 loop reads CASSKTGQVGYGYTF. The CDR3 DNA reads as TGTGCCAGCAGCAAGACAGGGCAGGTGGGCTATGGCTACACCTTC.

The chain couples TRBV13 to TRBJ1-1; tentative D call: TRBD1 (6 bases). Germline V lookup: CDR1 PRHDT, CDR2 FYEKMQ (reference sequence). The CDR3 extends over 17 amino acids. Trimming shortened V by 4 bases and J by 3 bases, and 21 bases separated the two germline ends. The CDR3 loop is CASSSRLWGREHTEAFF. The CDR3 nucleotides are TGTGCCAGCAGCTCCCGCCTCTGGGGGCGGGAGCACACTGAAGCTTTCTTT.

The V gene is TRBV7-3, the J gene TRBJ2-7; TRBD1 is a possible D gene (6 bases). V lost 5 bases and J 5 bases, leaving 13 bases between the germline ends. Looked up from germline, CDR1 is SGHTA and CDR2 is FQGTGA. CDR3 length equals 13 residues. The CDR3 protein is CASSPGTQNEQYF. In nucleotides, the CDR3 is TGTGCCAGCAGCCCCGGGACACAGAACGAGCAGTACTTC. The variable domain in full, with the rest retrieved from reference TRBV7-3 and TRBJ2-7, is GAGVSQTPSNKVTEKGKYVELRCDPISGHTALYWYRQSLGQGPEFLIYFQGTGAADDSGLPNDRFFAVRPEGSVSTLKIQRTERGDSAVYLCASSPGTQNEQYFGPGTRLTVT.

In this sample, this clone turned up a few times. The chain recombines TRBV5-1 with TRBJ2-7, with D possibly TRBD1 on 6 matching bases. Trimming removed 3 bases at V and 3 bases at J, with 16 bases between. Per the germline V gene, CDR1 is SGHRS and CDR2 is YFSETQ. CDR3 size: 15 residues. CDR3 in DNA: TGCGCCAGCAGCTGGAACACAGGGATAGTCTACGAGCAGTACTTC. This codes for CASSWNTGIVYEQYF.

The sample holds a few counts of this clone. The chain links TRBV3-1 (or the pseudogene TRBV3-2) to TRBJ1-3; tentatively, D is TRBD1 (5 bases). V was shortened by 1 base and J by 0 bases, with 7 bases between the two germline ends. The CDR3 runs to 15 residues. Germline CDR1 is LGHDT and CDR2 is YNNKEL (reference sequence). CDR3 residues: CASSQAGGSGNTIYF. CDR3 nucleotide sequence: TGTGCCAGCAGCCAAGCCGGGGGCTCTGGAAACACCATATATTTT.

The chain is built from TRBV3-1 (or the pseudogene TRBV3-2) and TRBJ2-5, with 10 nucleotides matching TRBD2. The V gene's germline CDR1 is LGHDT and CDR2 YNNKEL (reference sequence). This CDR3 region has 18 residues. Trimming removed 0 bases from V and 5 bases from J; junction bases left unmatched: 12. The DNA for the CDR3 is TGTGCCAGCAGCCAAGAATTGGCTAGCGGGGGTATGGGGGAGACCCAGTACTTC. Translating gives CASSQELASGGMGETQYF.

V usage is TRBV7-8 and J usage is TRBJ1-1; tentatively, D is TRBD1 (5 bases). This CDR3 has 17 amino acids. CDR1 is SGHVS, CDR2 FQNEAQ, per germline. V dropped 1 base and J dropped 1 base, with 16 bases sitting between them. DNA for the CDR3: TGTGCCAGCAGCTTAGTCGGGGGAGGTGAAGGGAACACTGAAGCTTTCTTT. Its translation: CASSLVGGGEGNTEAFF. The full variable domain, with the rest looked up from reference TRBV7-8 and TRBJ1-1, is GAGVSQSPRYKVAKRGQDVALRCDPISGHVSLFWYQQALGQGPEFLTYFQNEAQLDKSGLPSDRFFAERPEGSVSTLKIQRTQQEDSAVYLCASSLVGGGEGNTEAFFGQGTRLTVV.

In this sample, this clone turned up a few times. The chain recombines TRBV3-1 (or the pseudogene TRBV3-2) with TRBJ1-5, with 9 bases that match TRBD1. The ends lost 0 bases at V and 6 bases at J; junction bases unmatched: 6. The CDR3 loop spans 16 amino acids. Germline V gene data show CDR1 as LGHDT and CDR2 as YNNKEL (reference sequence). The CDR3, as DNA: TGTGCCAGCAGCCAAGACTTGGACAGGGGAAGTCAGCCCCAGCATTTT. Its translation: CASSQDLDRGSQPQHF.